This T cell receptor (beta chain) was identified during a study of T cell responses to AZD1222 COVID-19 vaccine. The V and J ends lost 7 bases and 7 bases respectively, with 17 bases between them. This CDR3 contains 15 residues. Germline V lookup: CDR1 MNHEY, CDR2 SMNVEV (reference sequence). TCRdb keeps only in-frame clones here, not all; method: immunoSEQ multiplex PCR. The table lists 150,000 to 200,000 clones, 85% to 90% of them singletons, with 2.7% in the top ten. The J gene is TRBJ1-6, the V gene TRBV27; tentative D call: TRBD1 (5 bases). The TCR originated in an adult in good health. The sequenced sample was peripheral blood, obtained on day 0 of MenACWY control vaccination. This CDR3 reads CASNPGRAANSPLHF. The CDR3 DNA follows: TGTGCCAGCAACCCGGGCAGGGCGGCCAATTCACCCCTCCACTTT.